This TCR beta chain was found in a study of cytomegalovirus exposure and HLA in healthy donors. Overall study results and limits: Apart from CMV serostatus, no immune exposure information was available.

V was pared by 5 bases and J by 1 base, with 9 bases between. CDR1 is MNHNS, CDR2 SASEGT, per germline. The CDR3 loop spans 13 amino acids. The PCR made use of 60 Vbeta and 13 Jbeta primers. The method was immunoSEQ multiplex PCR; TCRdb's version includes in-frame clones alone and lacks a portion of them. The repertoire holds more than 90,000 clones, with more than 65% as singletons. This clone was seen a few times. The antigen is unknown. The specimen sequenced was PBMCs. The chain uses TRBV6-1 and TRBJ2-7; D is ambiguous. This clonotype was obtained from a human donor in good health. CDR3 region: CASSKTPSYEQYF. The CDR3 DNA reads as TGTGCCAGCAGTAAGACACCATCCTACGAGCAGTACTTC.